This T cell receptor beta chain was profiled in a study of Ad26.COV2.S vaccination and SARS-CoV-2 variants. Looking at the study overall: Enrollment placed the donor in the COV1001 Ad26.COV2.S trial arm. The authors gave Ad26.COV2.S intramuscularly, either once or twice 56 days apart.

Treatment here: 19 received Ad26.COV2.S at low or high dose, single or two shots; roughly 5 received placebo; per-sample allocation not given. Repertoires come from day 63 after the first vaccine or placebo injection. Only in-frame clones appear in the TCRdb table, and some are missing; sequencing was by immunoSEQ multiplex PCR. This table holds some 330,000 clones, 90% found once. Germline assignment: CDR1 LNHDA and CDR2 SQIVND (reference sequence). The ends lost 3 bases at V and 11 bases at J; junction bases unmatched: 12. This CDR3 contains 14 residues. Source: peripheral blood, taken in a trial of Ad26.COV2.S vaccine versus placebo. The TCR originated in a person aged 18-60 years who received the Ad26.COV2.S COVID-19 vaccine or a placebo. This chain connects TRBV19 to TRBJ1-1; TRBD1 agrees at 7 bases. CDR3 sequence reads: CASSIGRQGRRAFF. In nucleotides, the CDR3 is TGTGCCAGTAGTATTGGTCGACAGGGACGAAGGGCTTTCTTT. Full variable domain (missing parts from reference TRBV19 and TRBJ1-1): DGGITQSPKYLFRKEGQNVTLSCEQNLNHDAMYWYRQDPGQGLRLIYYSQIVNDFQKGDIAEGYSVSREKKESFPLTVTSAQKNPTAFYLCASSIGRQGRRAFFGQGTRLTVV.